The clone carrying this TCR beta chain has only a few counts. The CDR3 runs to 14 residues. Trimming shortened V by 3 bases and J by 2 bases, and 10 bases separated the two germline ends. Germline V gene data show CDR1 as LGHDT and CDR2 as YNNKEL (reference sequence). The data are from a study of early T cells in non-severe SARS-CoV-2 infection. Study details: Unsorted whole blood bulk RNA was sequenced, with unpaired chains.

Each single cDNA molecule received a unique molecular identifier. TCRdb re-called the 5' RACE reads through MiXCR, storing one row per CDR3 protein. The sample contains roughly 28,000 distinct CDR3 sequences, 3.5% to 4.5% of which appear only once. This sequence originates from an adult who was a healthcare worker with PCR-confirmed SARS-CoV-2 infection or an uninfected control (not recorded which). The rearrangement links TRBV3-1 to TRBJ1-1; D not certain. Material: whole blood. The CDR3 spells CASSHPLRNTEAFF. The DNA for the CDR3 is TGTGCCAGCAGCCATCCACTTCGCAACACTGAAGCTTTCTTT.